The 8 T cell receptor beta chains below all came from one sample that was sequenced in a study of blood T cell repertoires in COVID-19. Some clones are missing from TCRdb's copy, which holds only in-frame ones; the method was immunoSEQ multiplex PCR. This table holds nearly 250,000 clones, around 86% found once. Sequences were obtained from peripheral blood. These TCRs come from a woman aged 60-70 years who had recovered from COVID-19.

This chain connects TRBV4-3 to TRBJ2-4; TRBD2 aligns across 10 bases. CDR1 is LGHNA and CDR2 is YSLEER in the germline V gene. CDR3 size: 18 residues. The J segment lost 7 bases and the V segment lost 0 bases, leaving 12 bases of the junction unmatched. The CDR3: CASSQDRLWSGGANIQYF. The DNA for the CDR3 is TGCGCCAGCAGCCAAGATCGGCTTTGGAGCGGGGGGGCTAACATTCAGTACTTC.

The rearrangement joins TRBV5-1 to TRBJ2-2, with TRBD2 matching 8 bases. Germline V CDR1 and CDR2: SGHRS, YFSETQ. The CDR3 runs 14 residues. J gave up 7 bases and V 4 bases, and 6 bases lay outside the gene matches. The CDR3: CASSGGGLSGELFF. The CDR3, as DNA: TGCGCCAGCAGCGGCGGGGGGCTTAGCGGGGAGCTGTTTTTT.

The chain uses TRBV28 and TRBJ1-4; D is undetermined. V was trimmed by 6 bases and J by 4 bases, leaving 15 bases between them. Germline assignment: CDR1 MDHEN and CDR2 SYDVKM. This CDR3 comprises 15 residues. The CDR3 reads CASRSPGLYNEKLFF. In DNA form, the CDR3 reads TGTGCCAGCAGATCTCCCGGACTTTATAATGAAAAACTGTTTTTT.

The CDR3 protein is CASSHGQGSGTDTQYF. In nucleotides, the CDR3 is TGTGCCAGCAGCCATGGACAGGGCTCTGGCACAGATACGCAGTATTTT. This chain links TRBV4-2 with TRBJ2-3, with TRBD1 matching 8 bases. V was clipped by 3 bases and J by 1 base; unmatched bases: 6. The CDR3 contains 16 residues. Germline V CDR1 and CDR2: LGHNA, YNFKEQ.

The rearrangement uses TRBV3-1 (or the pseudogene TRBV3-2) and TRBJ1-5; TRBD1 is a possible D gene (6 bases). Trimming cost V 4 bases and J 4 bases, with 17 bases left between them. The CDR3 spans 16 residues. Germline-derived CDR1 and CDR2 are LGHDT and YNNKEL (reference sequence). The CDR3 sequence: CASSRGVGTGNQPQHF. CDR3 DNA sequence: TGTGCCAGCAGCCGGGGTGTAGGAACAGGGAATCAGCCCCAGCATTTT.

The chain uses TRBV6-2 or TRBV6-3 and TRBJ2-1; TRBD2 aligns across 10 bases. Germline loops: CDR1 MNHEY, CDR2 SVGEGT. V lost 0 bases, J lost 5 bases, and 10 bases stayed unmatched. The CDR3 runs 18 residues. CDR3 amino acids: CASSYSGASGGSDNEQFF. The CDR3 DNA sequence: TGTGCCAGCAGTTACTCGGGGGCTAGCGGGGGAAGCGACAATGAGCAGTTCTTC.

The chain recombines TRBV6-5 with TRBJ1-1, with 10 bases matching TRBD1. Trimming took 6 bases from V and 1 from J; bases not matched to a gene: 5. This CDR3 has 15 residues. Per germline, CDR1 MNHEY and CDR2 SVGAGI. CDR3 nucleotides: TGTGCCAGCAGCCGACAGGGGGCTAGGAACACTGAAGCTTTCTTT. It codes for CASSRQGARNTEAFF.

The rearrangement uses TRBV28 and TRBJ1-2; perhaps TRBD1 as D (5 bases). CDR1 MDHEN and CDR2 SYDVKM come from the germline V gene. Trimming removed 6 bases at V and 5 bases at J, with 16 bases between. The CDR3 sequence is 14 residues long. The CDR3 is CASSLQGFTYGYTF. In DNA form, the CDR3 reads TGTGCCAGCAGCCTTCAGGGCTTCACGTATGGCTACACCTTC.